These T cell receptor beta chains were read from a single sample in a study of lymphopenia after photon versus proton radiotherapy. Sequenced by immunoSEQ multiplex PCR; TCRdb stores in-frame clones only, minus some. The table includes almost 25,000 clones, nearly 85% detected once. The material sequenced was peripheral blood, taken from a patient treated with proton-based radiotherapy. These receptors came from a woman in her seventies with pancreatic cancer. Both conserved end residues are part of each CDR3. Each record gives: J gene, clone size, D gene, V gene, CDR3 DNA, CDR3 protein. A D gene is named only where the DNA matches it firmly. A clone size is listed for some rows: how often the clone was seen (once, few, many), or a class if it is expanded.

J gene: TRBJ2-3; clone size: few; D gene: .; V gene: TRBV4-2; CDR3 DNA: TGTGCCAGCAGCCCAGTCGGCGGGGGCACAGATACGCAGTATTTT; CDR3 protein: CASSPVGGGTDTQYF
J gene: TRBJ1-2; clone size: .; D gene: .; V gene: TRBV19; CDR3 DNA: TGTGCCAGTAGTATATACGTCCAGGGACATGGCTACACCTTC; CDR3 protein: CASSIYVQGHGYTF
J gene: TRBJ1-5; clone size: .; D gene: .; V gene: TRBV5-4; CDR3 DNA: TGTGCCAGCAGCGTCCGGGGTAGCAATCAGCCCCAGCATTTT; CDR3 protein: CASSVRGSNQPQHF
J gene: TRBJ1-2; clone size: .; D gene: .; V gene: TRBV2; CDR3 DNA: TGTGCCAGCAGTCCCCGGGATGCTAACTATGGCTACACCTTC; CDR3 protein: CASSPRDANYGYTF
J gene: TRBJ2-5; clone size: .; D gene: TRBD2; V gene: TRBV2; CDR3 DNA: TGTGCCAGCTGCTCTAGCGGCCAAGAGACCCAGTACTTC; CDR3 protein: CASCSSGQETQYF
J gene: TRBJ2-5; clone size: .; D gene: TRBD2; V gene: TRBV12-5; CDR3 DNA: TGTGCTAGTGGTTTGGTTAGCGGGGCTTGGTACCAAGAGACCCAGTACTTC; CDR3 protein: CASGLVSGAWYQETQYF
J gene: TRBJ2-1; clone size: .; D gene: .; V gene: TRBV4-3; CDR3 DNA: TGCGCCAGCAGCCGAGAGAAATTGGGGACGACGGGAGAGCAGTTCTTC; CDR3 protein: CASSREKLGTTGEQFF
J gene: TRBJ2-7; clone size: .; D gene: TRBD1; V gene: TRBV29-1; CDR3 DNA: TGCAGCGTTACGACAGGGTACGAGCAGTACTTC; CDR3 protein: CSVTTGYEQYF
J gene: TRBJ1-1; clone size: .; D gene: TRBD1; V gene: TRBV30; CDR3 DNA: TGTGCCTCCGGACAGGGAGCGAACACTGAAGCTTTCTTT; CDR3 protein: CASGQGANTEAFF
J gene: TRBJ1-4; clone size: .; D gene: TRBD1; V gene: TRBV5-3; CDR3 DNA: TGTGCCAGAACCCTCGACAGGGAGGGTGAAAAACTGTTTTTT; CDR3 protein: CARTLDREGEKLFF
J gene: TRBJ2-7; clone size: .; D gene: TRBD1; V gene: TRBV6-5; CDR3 DNA: TGTGCCAGCAGTCGACAGGGAGTGTTCTACGAGCAGTACTTC; CDR3 protein: CASSRQGVFYEQYF
J gene: TRBJ2-7; clone size: .; D gene: TRBD2; V gene: TRBV5-4; CDR3 DNA: TGTGCCAGCAGCTTGGGTCTAGCGGGGAAACGCGACGAGCAGTACTTC; CDR3 protein: CASSLGLAGKRDEQYF
J gene: TRBJ2-3; clone size: .; D gene: TRBD2; V gene: TRBV28; CDR3 DNA: TGTGCCAGTTGGGGACTAGTTGGGACAGATACGCAGTATTTT; CDR3 protein: CASWGLVGTDTQYF
J gene: TRBJ2-7; clone size: .; D gene: .; V gene: TRBV28; CDR3 DNA: TGTGCCAGCAGTGACCCTGCCGGGGCGAGCTCCTACGAGCAGTACTTC; CDR3 protein: CASSDPAGASSYEQYF
J gene: TRBJ1-1; clone size: .; D gene: .; V gene: TRBV18; CDR3 DNA: TGTGCCAGCTCTATCAACACTGAAGCTTTCTTT; CDR3 protein: CASSINTEAFF
J gene: TRBJ2-3; clone size: once; D gene: .; V gene: TRBV10-3; CDR3 DNA: TGTGCCATTAAAATGTCAGATTCTAGCACAGATACGCAGTATTTT; CDR3 protein: CAIKMSDSSTDTQYF
J gene: TRBJ2-7; clone size: few; D gene: TRBD1; V gene: TRBV7-9; CDR3 DNA: TGTGCCAGCAGCCCGGGACAGGGAACCTACGAGCAGTACTTC; CDR3 protein: CASSPGQGTYEQYF
J gene: TRBJ2-2; clone size: .; D gene: .; V gene: TRBV25-1; CDR3 DNA: TGTGCCAGCAGTGCTAAAGGGAACACCGGGGAGCTGTTTTTT; CDR3 protein: CASSAKGNTGELFF
J gene: TRBJ2-7; clone size: .; D gene: TRBD2; V gene: TRBV7-8; CDR3 DNA: TGTGCCAGCAGCTTAGAGTCCGGGACTAGCGCGACCTACGAGCAGTACTTC; CDR3 protein: CASSLESGTSATYEQYF
J gene: TRBJ1-5; clone size: .; D gene: .; V gene: TRBV2; CDR3 DNA: TGTGCCAGCACTTCCCAGGGAGGAGTGCCCCAGCATTTT; CDR3 protein: CASTSQGGVPQHF
J gene: TRBJ2-1; clone size: .; D gene: .; V gene: TRBV4-3; CDR3 DNA: TGCGCCAGCAGCCAAGAAAAAAGTTACAATGAGCAGTTCTTC; CDR3 protein: CASSQEKSYNEQFF
J gene: TRBJ2-7; clone size: .; D gene: .; V gene: TRBV28; CDR3 DNA: TGTGCCAGCACCATCGACAGGTACTCCTACGAGCAGTACTTC; CDR3 protein: CASTIDRYSYEQYF
J gene: TRBJ1-1; clone size: .; D gene: .; V gene: TRBV29-1; CDR3 DNA: TGCAGCGTTGCTCAGGGAACCCCGGGCATGAACACTGAAGCTTTCTTT; CDR3 protein: CSVAQGTPGMNTEAFF